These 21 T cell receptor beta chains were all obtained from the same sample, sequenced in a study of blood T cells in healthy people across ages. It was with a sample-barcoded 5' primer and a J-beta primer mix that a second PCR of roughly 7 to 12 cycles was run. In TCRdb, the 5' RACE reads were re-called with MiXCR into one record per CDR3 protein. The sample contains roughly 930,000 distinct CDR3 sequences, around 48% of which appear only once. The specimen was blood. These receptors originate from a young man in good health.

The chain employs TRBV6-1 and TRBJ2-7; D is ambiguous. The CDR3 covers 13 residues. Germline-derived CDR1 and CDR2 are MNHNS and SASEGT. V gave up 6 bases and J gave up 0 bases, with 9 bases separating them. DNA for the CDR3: TGTGCCAGCAGGGCGTTTAGCTCCTACGAGCAGTACTTC. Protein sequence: CASRAFSSYEQYF.

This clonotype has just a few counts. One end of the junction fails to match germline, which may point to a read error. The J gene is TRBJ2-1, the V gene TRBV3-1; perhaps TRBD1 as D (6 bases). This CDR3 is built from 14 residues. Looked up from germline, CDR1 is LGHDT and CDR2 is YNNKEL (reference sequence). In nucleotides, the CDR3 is TGTGCCTGCAGCAAAGGCCAGGGGTTGATGGAGCAGTTCTTC. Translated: CACSKGQGLMEQFF.

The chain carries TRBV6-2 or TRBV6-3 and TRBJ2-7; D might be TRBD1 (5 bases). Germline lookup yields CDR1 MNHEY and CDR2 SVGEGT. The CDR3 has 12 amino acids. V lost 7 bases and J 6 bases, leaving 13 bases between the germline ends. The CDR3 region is CASTPSGSEQYF. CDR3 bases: TGTGCCAGCACTCCGTCAGGGTCCGAGCAGTACTTC.

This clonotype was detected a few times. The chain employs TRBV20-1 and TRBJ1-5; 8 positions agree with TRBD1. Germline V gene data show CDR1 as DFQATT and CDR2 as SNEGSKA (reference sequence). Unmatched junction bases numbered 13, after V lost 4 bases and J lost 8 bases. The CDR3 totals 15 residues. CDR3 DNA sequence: TGCAGTGCTAAACGGTTCGGCAGGGGGCGGGAGCCCCAGCATTTT. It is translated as CSAKRFGRGREPQHF.

CDR3 residues: CASSSDHAEKEASNQPQHF. Here the CDR3 DNA reads TGCGCCAGCAGCTCGGACCATGCCGAAAAGGAGGCTAGCAATCAGCCCCAGCATTTT. This chain links TRBV5-1 with TRBJ1-5; D is unclear. The CDR3 runs 19 residues. Germline V gene lookup returns CDR1 SGHRS and CDR2 YFSETQ. Trimming shortened V by 3 bases and J by 0 bases, and 22 bases separated the two germline ends.

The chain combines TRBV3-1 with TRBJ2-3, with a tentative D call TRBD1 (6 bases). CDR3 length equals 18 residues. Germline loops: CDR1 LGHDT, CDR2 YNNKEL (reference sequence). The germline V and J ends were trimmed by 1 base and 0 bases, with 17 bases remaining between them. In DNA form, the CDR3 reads TGTGCCAGCAGCCAAGGGCCCGGGACACCTCTTAGCACAGATACGCAGTATTTT. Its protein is CASSQGPGTPLSTDTQYF.

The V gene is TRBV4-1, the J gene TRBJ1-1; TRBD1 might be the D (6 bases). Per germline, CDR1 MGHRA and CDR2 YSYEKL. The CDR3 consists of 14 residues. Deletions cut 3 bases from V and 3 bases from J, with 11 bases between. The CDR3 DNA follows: TGCGCCAGCAGCCACCAAACAGGGTACACTGAAGCTTTCTTT. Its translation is CASSHQTGYTEAFF.

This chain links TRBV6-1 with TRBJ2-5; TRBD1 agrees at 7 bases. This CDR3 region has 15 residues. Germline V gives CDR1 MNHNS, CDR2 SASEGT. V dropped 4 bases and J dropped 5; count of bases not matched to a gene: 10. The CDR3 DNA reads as TGTGCCAGCAGTGGACAGGGTCCAAAAGGGGAGACCCAGTACTTC. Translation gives CASSGQGPKGETQYF.

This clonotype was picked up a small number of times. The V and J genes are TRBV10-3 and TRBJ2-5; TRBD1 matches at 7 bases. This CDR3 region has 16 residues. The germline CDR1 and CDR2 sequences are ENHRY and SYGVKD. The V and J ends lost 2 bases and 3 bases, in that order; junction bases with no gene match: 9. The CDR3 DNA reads TGTGCCATCAGTGAGCGAGACAGGGTTCGGGAAGAGACCCAGTACTTC. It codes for CAISERDRVREETQYF.

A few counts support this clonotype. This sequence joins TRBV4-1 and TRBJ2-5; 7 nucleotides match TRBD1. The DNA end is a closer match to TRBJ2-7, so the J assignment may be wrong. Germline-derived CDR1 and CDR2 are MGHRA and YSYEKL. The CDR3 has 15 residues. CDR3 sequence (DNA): TGCGCCAGCAGCCAAACCGTGACAGGGACGTACGAGCAGTACTTC. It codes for CASSQTVTGTYEQYF.

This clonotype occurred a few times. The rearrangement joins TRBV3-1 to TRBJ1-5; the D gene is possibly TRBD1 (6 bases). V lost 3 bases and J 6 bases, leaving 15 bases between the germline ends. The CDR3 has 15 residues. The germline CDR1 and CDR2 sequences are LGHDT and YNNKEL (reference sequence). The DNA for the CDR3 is TGTGCCAGCAGCCAGGGGGGGGCACGAGGTCAGCCCCAGCATTTT. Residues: CASSQGGARGQPQHF.

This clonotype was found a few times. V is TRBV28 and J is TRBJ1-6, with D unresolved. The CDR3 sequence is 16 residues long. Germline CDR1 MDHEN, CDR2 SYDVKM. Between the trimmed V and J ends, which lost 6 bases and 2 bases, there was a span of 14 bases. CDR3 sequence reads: CASRGSEAPYNSPLHF. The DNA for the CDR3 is TGTGCCAGCAGGGGAAGCGAGGCTCCCTATAATTCACCCCTCCACTTT. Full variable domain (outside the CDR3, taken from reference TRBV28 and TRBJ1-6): DVKVTQSSRYLVKRTGEKVFLECVQDMDHENMFWYRQDPGLGLRLIYFSYDVKMKEKGDIPEGYSVSREKKERFSLILESASTNQTSMYLCASRGSEAPYNSPLHFGNGTRLTVT.

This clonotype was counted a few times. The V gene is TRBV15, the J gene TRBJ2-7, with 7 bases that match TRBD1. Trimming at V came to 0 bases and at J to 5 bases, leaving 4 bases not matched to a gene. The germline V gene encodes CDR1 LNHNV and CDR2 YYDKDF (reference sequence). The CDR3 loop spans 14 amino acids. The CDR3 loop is CATSREDRFHEQYF. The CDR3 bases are TGTGCCACCAGCAGAGAGGACAGGTTCCACGAGCAGTACTTC.

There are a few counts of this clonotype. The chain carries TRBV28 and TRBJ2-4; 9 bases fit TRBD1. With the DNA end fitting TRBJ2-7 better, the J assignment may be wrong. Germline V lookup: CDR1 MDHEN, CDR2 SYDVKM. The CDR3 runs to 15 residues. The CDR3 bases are TGTGCCAGCAGTTTGTCCGGGGGACAGGGTTTCGAGCAGTACTTC. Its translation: CASSLSGGQGFEQYF.

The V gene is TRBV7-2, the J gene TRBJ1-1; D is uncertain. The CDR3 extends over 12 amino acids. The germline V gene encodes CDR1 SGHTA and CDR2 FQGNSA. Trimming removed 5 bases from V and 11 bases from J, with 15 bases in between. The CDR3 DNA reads TGTGCCAGCAGCCTATCGGGCAGGTCTGCTTTCTTT. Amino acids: CASSLSGRSAFF.

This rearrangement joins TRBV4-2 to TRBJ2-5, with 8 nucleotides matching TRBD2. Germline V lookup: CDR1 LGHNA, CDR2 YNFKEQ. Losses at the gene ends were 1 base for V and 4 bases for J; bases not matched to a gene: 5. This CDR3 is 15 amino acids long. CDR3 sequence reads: CASSQGAGGGETQYF. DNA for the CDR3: TGTGCCAGCAGCCAAGGCGCGGGGGGCGGAGAGACCCAGTACTTC.

The CDR3 region is CASTEGNGGAADTQYF. CDR3 DNA sequence: TGTGCCAGCACCGAAGGGAACGGGGGGGCGGCAGATACGCAGTATTTT. The rearrangement uses TRBV2 and TRBJ2-3; TRBD2 matches 8 bases. V lost 7 bases and J lost 4; bases outside the gene matches: 13. CDR1 is SNHLY and CDR2 is FYNNEI in the germline V gene. This CDR3 has 16 residues.

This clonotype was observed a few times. The CDR3 sequence is CASSPDRAEQYF. The CDR3 nucleotides are TGTGCCAGCTCACCGGACAGGGCCGAGCAGTACTTC. V is TRBV18 and J is TRBJ2-4, with 8 bases aligning to TRBD1. The J call may be in error: the DNA end matches TRBJ2-7 better. Germline V gene lookup returns CDR1 KGHSH and CDR2 LQKENI. The CDR3 is 12 amino acids.

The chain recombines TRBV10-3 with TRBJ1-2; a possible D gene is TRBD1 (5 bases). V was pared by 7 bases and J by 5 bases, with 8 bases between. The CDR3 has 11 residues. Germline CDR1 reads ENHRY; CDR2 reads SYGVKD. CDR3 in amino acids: CAIKTEYGYTF. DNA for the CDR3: TGTGCCATCAAGACAGAGTATGGCTACACCTTC.

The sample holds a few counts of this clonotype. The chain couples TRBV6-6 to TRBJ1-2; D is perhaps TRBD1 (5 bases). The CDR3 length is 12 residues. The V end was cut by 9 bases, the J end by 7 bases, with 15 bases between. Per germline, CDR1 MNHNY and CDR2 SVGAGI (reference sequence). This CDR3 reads CASSWQGGGYTF. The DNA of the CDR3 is TGTGCCAGTAGCTGGCAGGGAGGTGGCTACACCTTC.

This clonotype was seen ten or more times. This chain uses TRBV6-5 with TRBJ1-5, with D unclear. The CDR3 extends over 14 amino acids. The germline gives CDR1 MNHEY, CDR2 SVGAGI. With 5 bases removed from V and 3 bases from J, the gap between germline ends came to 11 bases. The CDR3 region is CASSGGLINQPQHF. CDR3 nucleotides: TGTGCCAGCAGTGGAGGCCTTATCAATCAGCCCCAGCATTTT.